Shown below are 15 T cell receptor beta chains from a single sample sequenced in a study of blood T cell repertoires in COVID-19. Measured with immunoSEQ multiplex PCR; TCRdb has only the in-frame clones, and not every one. The sample has about 150,000 clones, approximately 86% seen once. Sequencing was carried out using peripheral blood. The receptors come from a woman aged 70-85 years with acute or convalescent COVID-19.

The chain combines TRBV24-1 with TRBJ2-5; 13 positions agree with TRBD2. The CDR3 sequence is 20 residues long. Per the germline V gene, CDR1 is KGHDR and CDR2 is SFDVKD. V was clipped by 0 bases and J by 2 bases; unmatched bases: 11. CDR3 nucleotide sequence: TGTGCCACCAGTGATTTGACTAGCGGGGGGGGTACGCGTCCGCAAGAGACCCAGTACTTC. The encoded protein is CATSDLTSGGGTRPQETQYF.

The chain links TRBV12-3 or TRBV12-4 to TRBJ2-2; D may be TRBD1 (5 bases). V dropped 2 bases and J dropped 7 bases, with 8 bases sitting between them. The CDR3 runs 13 residues. The CDR3 region has the DNA TGTGCCAGCAGTTTACAGGGAAACGGGGAGCTGTTTTTT. Translating it yields CASSLQGNGELFF.

The CDR3 loop is CASSLTPGTNVEQFF. The CDR3 DNA is TGTGCCAGCAGCTTAACGCCGGGGACTAACGTGGAGCAGTTCTTC. The chain links TRBV7-3 to TRBJ2-1; 7 nucleotides line up with TRBD2. Per germline, CDR1 SGHTA and CDR2 FQGTGA. CDR3 size: 15 residues. V lost 0 bases and J lost 10; bases outside the gene matches: 9.

CDR3 residues: CASSPPFRLAGGSYNEQFF. The CDR3 DNA follows: TGTGCCAGCAGCCCGCCCTTTAGGCTAGCGGGGGGCTCCTACAATGAGCAGTTCTTC. V is TRBV7-2 and J is TRBJ2-1; TRBD2 matches at 11 bases. The trim removed 5 bases at V and 0 bases at J, leaving 12 bases unmatched. The CDR3 totals 19 residues. Germline V gene lookup returns CDR1 SGHTA and CDR2 FQGNSA.

This chain joins TRBV2 and TRBJ1-6, with 7 bases fitting TRBD1. CDR3 length equals 15 residues. The J segment lost 10 bases and the V segment lost 1 base, leaving 7 bases of the junction unmatched. Germline loops: CDR1 SNHLY, CDR2 FYNNEI. CDR3 sequence: CASSEERGRRSPLHF. For the CDR3, the DNA is TGTGCCAGCAGTGAAGAGAGGGGGCGGCGGTCACCCCTCCACTTT.

In DNA, the CDR3 is TGTGCCAGCAGCCGGGGACACGAGGTAATCGGAAACACCATATATTTT. As protein: CASSRGHEVIGNTIYF. V usage is TRBV5-5 and J usage is TRBJ1-3; possible D gene TRBD1, 6 bases. Germline-derived CDR1 and CDR2 are SGHKS and YYEKEE (reference sequence). This CDR3 region has 16 residues. Deletions cut 4 bases from V and 4 bases from J, with 18 bases between.

The V call is TRBV7-9, the J call TRBJ1-1; D may be TRBD1 (5 bases). Trimming cost V 4 bases and J 0 bases, with 12 bases left between them. This CDR3 is 15 amino acids long. Germline V gives CDR1 SEHNR, CDR2 FQNEAQ (reference sequence). CDR3 DNA sequence: TGTGCCAGCAGCTCACGGGCGACAGTGAACACTGAAGCTTTCTTT. Translated: CASSSRATVNTEAFF.

J is TRBJ2-3 and V is TRBV20-1, with D unclear. Trimming pared 1 base from V and 6 bases from J, leaving 5 bases between. This CDR3 contains 11 residues. CDR1 and CDR2 (germline): DFQATT, SNEGSKA (reference sequence). CDR3 residues: CSARGVDTQYF. Written as DNA, the CDR3 is TGCAGTGCTAGAGGAGTTGATACGCAGTATTTT.

The table lists this clone with a count of one. V is TRBV6-5 and J is TRBJ1-5; D is ambiguous. The V and J ends lost 11 bases and 2 bases respectively, with 10 bases between them. The CDR3 runs to 12 residues. Germline V gene data show CDR1 as MNHEY and CDR2 as SVGAGI. CDR3 in DNA: TGTGCCTCCAGAATGGGCAATCAGCCCCAGCATTTT. Translating it yields CASRMGNQPQHF.

This clone was counted a single time. This chain connects TRBV29-1 to TRBJ1-2; 7 bases align to TRBD1. Germline V gene sequence: CDR1 SQVTM, CDR2 ANQGSEA. The junction had 1 base not matched to a gene; V was cut back by 6 bases and J by 6 bases. The CDR3 sequence is 10 residues long. In DNA, the CDR3 is TGCAGCGTGGGGACAGATGGCTACACCTTC. Translation: CSVGTDGYTF.

The J gene is TRBJ2-1, the V gene TRBV25-1; a possible D gene is TRBD1 (6 bases). Germline V CDR1 and CDR2: MGHDK, SYGVNS. Trimming pared 9 bases from V and 7 bases from J, leaving 19 bases between. The CDR3 sequence is 14 residues long. The CDR3 region is CASLGQSPLNEQFF. CDR3 nucleotides: TGTGCCAGTCTAGGACAGTCTCCCTTGAATGAGCAGTTCTTC.

The rearrangement joins TRBV7-8 to TRBJ1-5, with unresolved D. The CDR3 contains 15 residues. Germline values: CDR1 SGHVS, CDR2 FQNEAQ. Between the trimmed V and J ends, which lost 3 bases and 6 bases, there was a span of 15 bases. CDR3 sequence (DNA): TGTGCCAGCAGCTTGAGAACAGTAGTGGGTCAGCCCCAGCATTTT. Translating gives CASSLRTVVGQPQHF. Together with reference TRBV7-8 and TRBJ1-5, the CDR3 gives the full variable domain: GAGVSQSPRYKVAKRGQDVALRCDPISGHVSLFWYQQALGQGPEFLTYFQNEAQLDKSGLPSDRFFAERPEGSVSTLKIQRTQQEDSAVYLCASSLRTVVGQPQHFGDGTRLSIL.

The rearrangement joins TRBV2 to TRBJ1-1, with 10 bases identical to TRBD1. The CDR3 has 15 residues. The V gene end was trimmed by 5 bases and the J gene end by 9 bases; junction bases not matched to a gene: 12. Germline V lookup: CDR1 SNHLY, CDR2 FYNNEI. This CDR3 reads CASSRDRGGPMKAFF. CDR3 in DNA: TGTGCCAGCAGTAGGGACAGGGGAGGCCCAATGAAAGCTTTCTTT.

V usage is TRBV28 and J usage is TRBJ1-1, with 9 bases fitting TRBD1. CDR1 and CDR2 from the germline V gene are MDHEN and SYDVKM. J was trimmed by 8 bases and V by 8 bases; bases with no gene match: 9. This CDR3 region has 13 residues. The CDR3 coding sequence is TGTGCCAGCCGACCGGGACAGGGAGGGGAAGCTTTCTTT. Translating gives CASRPGQGGEAFF.

The chain is built from TRBV2 and TRBJ1-6; possible D gene TRBD1, 5 bases. The germline V gene encodes CDR1 SNHLY and CDR2 FYNNEI. The V and J ends lost 10 bases and 4 bases respectively, with 8 bases between them. This CDR3 has 12 amino acids. CDR3 loop: CATRQYNSPLHF. For the CDR3, the DNA is TGTGCCACTAGACAGTATAATTCACCCCTCCACTTT.